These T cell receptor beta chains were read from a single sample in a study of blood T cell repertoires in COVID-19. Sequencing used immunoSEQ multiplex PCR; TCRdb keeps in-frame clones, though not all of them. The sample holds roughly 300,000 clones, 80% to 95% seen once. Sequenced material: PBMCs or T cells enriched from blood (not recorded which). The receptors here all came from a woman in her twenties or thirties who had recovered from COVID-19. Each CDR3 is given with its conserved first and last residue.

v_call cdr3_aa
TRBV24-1 CATSDRGQGAIRYTF
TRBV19 CASIATLEGNQPQHF
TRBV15 CATGTGIESQYF
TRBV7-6 CASSPRDRGLTEAFF
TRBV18 CASSPEDRAGANVLTF
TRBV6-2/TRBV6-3 CASSYPGDYEQYF
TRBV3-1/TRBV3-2 CASSQDPPGGGETQYF
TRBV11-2 CASSSPGQRGYTF
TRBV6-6 CASAGRGSYEQYF
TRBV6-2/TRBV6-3 CASSYASGTVNEQFF
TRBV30 CAWSLASYEQYF
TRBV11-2 CASSLGSTSGVSYEQYF
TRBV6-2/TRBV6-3 CASSYSGDSSTNTEAFF
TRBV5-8 CASSLSSQPSNQPQHF
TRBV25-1 CASLNPGQGSNEQFF
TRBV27 CASRRVSSGANVLTF
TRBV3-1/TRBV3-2 CASSQDTGTANYGYTF
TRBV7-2 CASSLLAGGLYNEQFF
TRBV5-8 CASSLGSVSYGYTF
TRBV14 CASSQGAVNNEQFF
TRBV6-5 CASKGQGDTGELFF
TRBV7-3 CASSRQYNSPLHF
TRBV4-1 CASSQESLAEETQYF
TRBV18 CASSPSDGGAEAFF
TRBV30 CAWSVSGEQFF
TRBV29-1 CSVVQGQETQYF
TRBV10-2 CASSVGSNNEQFF
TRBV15 CATRRLAGNYEQYF
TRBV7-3 CASSLPDYYNEQFF
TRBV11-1 CASSLKDGGVTQYF
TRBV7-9 CASSLAGAGGKYGYTF
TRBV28 CASSGRTVNQPQHF
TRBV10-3 CAISEPGEVVDEQFF
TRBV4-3 CASSQERGGNEQFF
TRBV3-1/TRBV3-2 CASSQDASGRSETQYF
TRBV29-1 CSARDFFTDTQYF
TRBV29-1 CSVEAGGYEQYF
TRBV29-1 CSVDGTSTGELFF
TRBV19 CASSRGQPQETQYF
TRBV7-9 CASSPPVGVTEAFF
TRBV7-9 CASRGTGENSPLHF
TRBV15 CATSTGQQETQYF
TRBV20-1 CSAQYEQYF
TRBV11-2 CASSLAQNNEQFF